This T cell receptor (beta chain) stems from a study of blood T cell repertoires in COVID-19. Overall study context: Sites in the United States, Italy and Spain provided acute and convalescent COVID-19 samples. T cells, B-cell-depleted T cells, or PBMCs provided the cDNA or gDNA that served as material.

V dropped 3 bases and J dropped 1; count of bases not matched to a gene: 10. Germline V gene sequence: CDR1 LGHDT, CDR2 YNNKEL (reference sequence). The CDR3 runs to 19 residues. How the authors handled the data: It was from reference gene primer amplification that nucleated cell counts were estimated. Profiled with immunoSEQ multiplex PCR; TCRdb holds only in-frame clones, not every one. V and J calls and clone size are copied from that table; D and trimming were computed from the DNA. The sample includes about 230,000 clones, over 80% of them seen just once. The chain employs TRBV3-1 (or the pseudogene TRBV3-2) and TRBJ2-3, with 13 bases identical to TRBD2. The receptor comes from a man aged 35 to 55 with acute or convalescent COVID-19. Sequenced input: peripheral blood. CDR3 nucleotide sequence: TGTGCCAGCAGCCAGAGGGGACTAGCGGGATGGCTGGGCACAGATACGCAGTATTTT. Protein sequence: CASSQRGLAGWLGTDTQYF.